The T cell receptor (beta chain) described here comes from a study of OX40 agonist ivuxolimab in advanced cancers. Study information: An anti-OX40 (CD134) antibody with agonistic activity, ivuxolimab, was administered to patients. A diagnosis of hepatocellular carcinoma, melanoma, renal cell or head and neck cancer was present in dose-escalation patients. A history of anti-PD-1, anti-PD-L1 or anti-CTLA-4 therapy was acceptable, and 30% to 45% had some.

Method: immunoSEQ multiplex PCR; TCRdb's copy keeps in-frame clones and lacks some. This sample yields roughly 120,000 clones, of which roughly 92% are seen a single time; about 0.81% belongs to the top ten. This clone was counted between two and nine times. Its cognate antigen is unknown. Points from the study as a whole: Fewer expanded clones were found on average in CD4+ than in CD8+ T cells.

V trimming: 3 bases; J trimming: 6 bases; junction bases outside the gene matches: 6. Germline V gives CDR1 MGHRA, CDR2 YSYEKL. The CDR3 runs to 15 residues. This TCR was sampled from an adult with an advanced solid tumor such as melanoma, head and neck, liver or kidney cancer. The rearrangement uses TRBV4-1 and TRBJ1-2; TRBD1 aligns across 11 bases. This specimen consisted of CD4+ or CD8+ T cells sorted from blood, obtained in a trial of the OX40 agonist ivuxolimab. CDR3 sequence: CASSQTDRGHDGYTF. The DNA for the CDR3 is TGCGCCAGCAGCCAGACGGACAGGGGGCACGATGGCTACACCTTC.